Presented here are 30 T cell receptor beta chains from one specimen sequenced in a study of T cells in Graves' hyperthyroidism and ophthalmopathy. Amplification of TCR beta CDR3 regions was performed using RNA transcripts as template. During a first-round RT-PCR of the TCR CDR3, the HTBI primer set was used. TCRdb itself ran the multiplex PCR reads through MiXCR, one entry per CDR3 protein. The data hold some 400,000 distinct CDR3 sequences, with over 11% observed a single time. Material for sequencing was blood. These receptor sequences come from a woman in her fifties or sixties with Graves' hyperthyroidism.

V gene TRBV29-1 combines with J gene TRBJ1-1; D remains unclear. Germline V gene lookup returns CDR1 SQVTM and CDR2 ANQGSEA. The CDR3 is 12 residues long. V was clipped by 4 bases and J by 1 base, with 7 bases between them. The CDR3 sequence: CSVGSGNTEAFF. Here the CDR3 DNA reads TGCAGCGTTGGGAGTGGGAACACTGAAGCTTTCTTT.

This chain connects TRBV12-3 or TRBV12-4 to TRBJ2-4; TRBD1 is a possible D gene (6 bases). V lost 5 bases and J lost 2, with 10 bases in between. CDR3 size: 14 residues. CDR3 nucleotide sequence: TGTGCCAGCAGTATCAGGGGATCCAAAAACATTCAGTACTTC. Translation: CASSIRGSKNIQYF.

The rearrangement links TRBV19 to TRBJ1-1; 7 nucleotides line up with TRBD1. Germline CDR1 is LNHDA and CDR2 is SQIVND (reference sequence). Losses at the gene ends were 6 bases for V and 1 base for J; bases not matched to a gene: 5. This CDR3 has 14 amino acids. The CDR3 region is CASRWDSRNTEAFF. In DNA, the CDR3 is TGTGCCAGTAGATGGGACAGCCGGAACACTGAAGCTTTCTTT. Full variable domain (rest looked up from reference TRBV19 and TRBJ1-1): DGGITQSPKYLFRKEGQNVTLSCEQNLNHDAMYWYRQDPGQGLRLIYYSQIVNDFQKGDIAEGYSVSREKKESFPLTVTSAQKNPTAFYLCASRWDSRNTEAFFGQGTRLTVV.

This clonotype has a handful of counts. The chain recombines TRBV5-1 with TRBJ2-3; D remains ambiguous. The germline gives CDR1 SGHRS, CDR2 YFSETQ. This CDR3 has 14 residues. V was cut by 6 bases and J by 2 bases, with 13 bases left in between. Here the CDR3 DNA reads TGCGCCAGCAACTCCGGGCTAAACACAGATACGCAGTATTTT. This gives the protein CASNSGLNTDTQYF.

This clonotype was seen ten or more times. This chain connects TRBV12-3 or TRBV12-4 to TRBJ2-1; 10 bases align to TRBD2. The CDR3 loop spans 14 amino acids. J lost 7 bases, V lost 5 bases, and 5 bases had no gene match. CDR3 bases: TGTGCCAGCAGTCCGGGACTAGCGAAAAATGAGCAGTTCTTC. Its protein is CASSPGLAKNEQFF.

The table lists this clonotype with many counts. This rearrangement joins TRBV10-1 to TRBJ1-1; D gene unclear. CDR1 is WNHNN and CDR2 is SYGVQD in the germline V gene (reference sequence). The CDR3 is 14 residues long. V shed 4 bases and J shed 4 bases, with 13 bases lying between them. CDR3: CASSAFLEATEAFF. In DNA form, the CDR3 reads TGCGCCAGCAGTGCTTTCCTGGAGGCCACTGAAGCTTTCTTT.

In this sample, this clonotype turned up many times. V and J are TRBV20-1 and TRBJ2-1; D may be TRBD2 (6 bases). Trimming pared 5 bases from V and 9 bases from J, leaving 11 bases between. Per germline, CDR1 DFQATT and CDR2 SNEGSKA (reference sequence). The CDR3 contains 11 residues. The CDR3 spells CSASQGGEQFF. CDR3 bases: TGCAGTGCTTCCCAGGGAGGTGAGCAGTTCTTC.

This clonotype was seen at least ten times. The J gene is TRBJ1-5, the V gene TRBV15, with D unclear. Germline-derived CDR1 and CDR2 are LNHNV and YYDKDF (reference sequence). Trimming shortened V by 0 bases and J by 5 bases, and 14 bases separated the two germline ends. This CDR3 is built from 16 residues. DNA of the CDR3: TGTGCCACCAGCAGAGATGGCCCAGGTGCCTATCAGCCCCAGCATTTT. Protein: CATSRDGPGAYQPQHF.

This clonotype has more than one count but fewer than ten. The DNA of the CDR3 is TGTGCCAGCAGTTTGGTGGGTTCCAGCTCCTACAATGAGCAGTTCTTC. Its translation: CASSLVGSSSYNEQFF. This sequence joins TRBV28 and TRBJ2-1, with D hard to call. V was clipped by 3 bases and J by 0 bases, with 12 bases between them. Per the germline V gene, CDR1 is MDHEN and CDR2 is SYDVKM. The CDR3 is 16 amino acids.

The genes are TRBV2 and TRBJ1-3; D not certain. This CDR3 contains 13 residues. The V end was cut by 3 bases, the J end by 2 bases, with 5 bases between. Germline CDR1 reads SNHLY; CDR2 reads FYNNEI. The CDR3 reads CASSDNPGNTIYF. The DNA of the CDR3 is TGTGCCAGCAGTGATAACCCTGGAAACACCATATATTTT.

This chain connects TRBV28 to TRBJ1-2; D call uncertain. Trimming removed 3 bases at V and 8 bases at J, with 19 bases between. Germline CDR1 MDHEN, CDR2 SYDVKM. CDR3 length equals 15 residues. DNA for the CDR3: TGTGCCAGCAGTTTTTTGGGCCTCGGAACTGGCGGCTACACCTTC. This translates into CASSFLGLGTGGYTF.

This clonotype turned up a few times. The chain couples TRBV19 to TRBJ2-1; no definite D call. This CDR3 is 12 amino acids long. With 3 bases removed from V and 6 bases from J, the gap between germline ends came to 6 bases. CDR1 is LNHDA, CDR2 SQIVND, per germline (reference sequence). CDR3 DNA sequence: TGTGCCAGTAGTATCTGGGGCAATGAGCAGTTCTTC. It is translated as CASSIWGNEQFF.

In this sample, this clonotype turned up a few times. This sequence joins TRBV6-5 and TRBJ2-1; 7 bases align to TRBD2. Germline assignment: CDR1 MNHEY and CDR2 SVGAGI. The CDR3 sequence is 19 residues long. After removal of 6 bases from V and 8 bases from J, the junction contained 25 bases not matched to a gene. CDR3 protein: CASRRMWDSGRQRRDEQFF. For the CDR3, the DNA is TGTGCCAGCAGGAGGATGTGGGATAGCGGGCGACAACGTCGGGATGAGCAGTTCTTC.

This clonotype was detected many times. V gene TRBV30 combines with J gene TRBJ2-1; D is ambiguous. The V end was cut by 2 bases, the J end by 7 bases, with 6 bases between. The germline gives CDR1 GTSNPN, CDR2 SVGIG (reference sequence). The CDR3 has 11 residues. The CDR3, as DNA: TGTGCCTGGAGTAGTGATAATGAGCAGTTCTTC. Residues: CAWSSDNEQFF.

This clonotype showed up many times. The gene calls are TRBV6-1 and TRBJ2-5; 9 bases map to TRBD2. CDR3 length: 17 amino acids. After removal of 8 bases from V and 2 bases from J, the junction contained 15 bases not matched to a gene. Germline assignment: CDR1 MNHNS and CDR2 SASEGT. This CDR3 is CASFSTLGLAPQETQYF. The CDR3 DNA reads TGTGCCAGCTTCTCGACCCTGGGACTAGCACCTCAAGAGACCCAGTACTTC.

This clonotype occurred many times. CDR3 nucleotide sequence: TGTGCCAGCAGTCGTAGGGGATTTACTGAAGCTTTCTTT. It yields the protein CASSRRGFTEAFF. V gene TRBV12-3 or TRBV12-4 combines with J gene TRBJ1-1, with D perhaps TRBD1 (5 bases). Trimming shortened V by 5 bases and J by 5 bases, and 12 bases separated the two germline ends. The CDR3 has 13 residues.

This clonotype was counted many times. The chain is built from TRBV10-1 and TRBJ2-7; 10 nucleotides line up with TRBD1. Germline V CDR1 and CDR2: WNHNN, SYGVQD (reference sequence). The CDR3 is made up of 14 amino acids. The junction had 11 bases not matched to a gene; V was cut back by 10 bases and J by 5 bases. DNA of the CDR3: TGCGCCATCCCGCAGGGGACAGGGGACAACGAGCAGTACTTC. Residues: CAIPQGTGDNEQYF.

This clonotype was detected a few times. The chain combines TRBV30 with TRBJ1-5; 8 nucleotides match TRBD1. Germline loops: CDR1 GTSNPN, CDR2 SVGIG (reference sequence). Trimming at V came to 5 bases and at J to 2 bases, leaving 5 bases not matched to a gene. The CDR3 has 14 amino acids. In DNA, the CDR3 is TGTGCCTGGGGTGGACAGGGCGGCAATCAGCCCCAGCATTTT. Its protein is CAWGGQGGNQPQHF.

This clonotype was seen ten or more times. The chain employs TRBV27 and TRBJ2-2; D is perhaps TRBD1 (5 bases). Germline CDR1 and CDR2: MNHEY and SMNVEV (reference sequence). There are 17 residues in the CDR3. Trimming removed 10 bases at V and 0 bases at J, with 21 bases between. CDR3 DNA: TGTGCCACCTCCATTTTACAGGACGCCGCGAACACCGGGGAGCTGTTTTTT. Residues: CATSILQDAANTGELFF.

This clonotype has ten or more counts. The CDR3, as DNA: TGCGCCAGCAGCCGGGGGACTAGCGGGCATTACAATGAGCAGTTCTTC. Translating it yields CASSRGTSGHYNEQFF. This chain joins TRBV5-1 and TRBJ2-1, with 12 bases identical to TRBD2. CDR3 size: 16 residues. In germline, CDR1 is SGHRS, CDR2 YFSETQ. V trimming: 4 bases; J trimming: 4 bases; junction bases outside the gene matches: 6.

This clonotype was recorded at least ten times. V is TRBV20-1 and J is TRBJ2-5; tentatively, D is TRBD1 (5 bases). Germline V gene data show CDR1 as DFQATT and CDR2 as SNEGSKA (reference sequence). The CDR3 loop spans 13 amino acids. Trimming took 3 bases from V and 4 from J, leaving 12 bases between them. CDR3 nucleotide sequence: TGCAGTGCTAGTTGGCCTCAGGGAGAGACCCAGTACTTC. Amino acids: CSASWPQGETQYF.

This clonotype was seen repeatedly, ten times or more. The rearrangement joins TRBV12-3 or TRBV12-4 to TRBJ2-1; D is undetermined. The CDR3 covers 15 residues. The ends were cut back, 7 bases at V and 0 bases at J, with 13 bases in the middle. CDR3 coding DNA: TGTGCCAGCATCAAAACTCCCTACTCCTACAATGAGCAGTTCTTC. It encodes CASIKTPYSYNEQFF.

Turning to this clonotype: A read error may explain this, as a much larger clone is one base away. The chain recombines TRBV2 with TRBJ1-3, with unresolved D. Germline CDR1 SNHLY, CDR2 FYNNEI. Trimming took 11 bases from V and 0 from J, leaving 14 bases between them. The CDR3 runs to 14 residues. The CDR3 bases are TGTGCCGGCAAGGGCGTCCGCTCTGGAAACACCATATATTTT. This encodes CAGKGVRSGNTIYF.

This clonotype was detected a few times. This chain uses TRBV5-8 with TRBJ2-5; a possible D gene is TRBD2 (6 bases). Germline V gene lookup returns CDR1 SGHTS and CDR2 YDEGEE. CDR3 length: 16 residues. The V gene lost 5 bases and the J gene lost 3 bases, with 20 bases spanning the gap. The CDR3 DNA is TGTGCCAGCAGTTATGGGAGGAACCTTTGGAAAGAGACCCAGTACTTC. This encodes CASSYGRNLWKETQYF.

This clonotype has at least ten counts. This sequence joins TRBV2 and TRBJ1-5; D is unresolved. The CDR3 sequence is 15 residues long. V was shortened by 4 bases and J by 0 bases, with 10 bases between the two germline ends. Germline CDR1 reads SNHLY; CDR2 reads FYNNEI. CDR3 DNA: TGTGCCAGCAGTGTTTTACACTATAGCAATCAGCCCCAGCATTTT. This encodes CASSVLHYSNQPQHF.

This clonotype was seen repeatedly, ten times or more. The CDR3 coding sequence is TGTGCCAGCACTCCAGGGGAACAGCCCCAGCATTTT. As protein: CASTPGEQPQHF. The chain carries TRBV2 and TRBJ1-5; possible D gene TRBD1, 6 bases. V lost 7 bases and J lost 7, with 11 bases in between. This CDR3 is 12 amino acids long. Looked up from germline, CDR1 is SNHLY and CDR2 is FYNNEI.

In the case of this clonotype: A read error may explain this, as a much larger clone is one base away. The chain employs TRBV6-2 or TRBV6-3 and TRBJ2-3; D is undetermined. The J call is in doubt because the DNA end fits TRBJ1-5 better. CDR3 size: 14 residues. Germline CDR1 and CDR2: MNHEY and SVGEGT. CDR3 DNA: TGTGCCAGCAAGCCAGCCCAGATCACAGATACGCAGCATTTT. Protein product: CASKPAQITDTQHF.

At least ten counts were recorded for this clonotype. The rearrangement joins TRBV6-1 to TRBJ2-7; 14 positions match TRBD2. CDR1 MNHNS and CDR2 SASEGT come from the germline V gene. The CDR3 contains 17 residues. The J segment lost 5 bases and the V segment lost 4 bases, leaving 10 bases of the junction unmatched. In DNA form, the CDR3 reads TGTGCCAGCAGTGCCTCCGGGACTAGCGGGAGCGCCAACGAGCAGTACTTC. This codes for CASSASGTSGSANEQYF.

At least ten counts were recorded for this clonotype. The rearrangement joins TRBV10-3 to TRBJ1-6; D perhaps matches TRBD1 (5 bases). V was shortened by 6 bases and J by 8 bases, with 11 bases between the two germline ends. This CDR3 has 13 amino acids. Germline V gives CDR1 ENHRY, CDR2 SYGVKD. CDR3 residues: CAIRRDVDSPLHF. In DNA form, the CDR3 reads TGTGCCATCAGGCGGGACGTCGATTCACCCCTCCACTTT.

This clonotype was seen many times. V usage is TRBV3-1 and J usage is TRBJ1-3; D gene ambiguous. Germline CDR1 reads LGHDT; CDR2 reads YNNKEL (reference sequence). The CDR3 is 12 residues long. V was pared by 1 base and J by 3 bases, with 1 base between. This CDR3 is CASSQVGNTIYF. CDR3 nucleotide sequence: TGTGCCAGCAGCCAAGTTGGAAACACCATATATTTT.